A single sample is the source of the 5 T cell receptor beta chains below, sequenced in a study of long-term antiretroviral therapy in people with HIV. With survey level as its setting, the immunoSEQ assay was v3.0. The table came from immunoSEQ multiplex PCR; TCRdb's copy has only in-frame clones and leaves some out. The sample has 44,000 or so clones, roughly 95% seen once. The sequencing used unsorted PBMCs, collected 3.7 years after starting antiretroviral therapy. All receptors come from a woman aged 50 to 60 with HIV.

The CDR3 coding sequence is TGCGCCAGCAGCCAAGATGGGGGTAGTGAGCAGTTCTTC. It translates to CASSQDGGSEQFF. The chain has TRBV4-1 and TRBJ2-1; D tentatively fits TRBD1 or TRBD2 (5 bases each). The CDR3 covers 13 residues. Trimming took 0 bases from V and 9 from J, leaving 9 bases between them. Germline values: CDR1 MGHRA, CDR2 YSYEKL.

The genes are TRBV27 and TRBJ2-1; D not certain. With 3 bases removed from V and 7 bases from J, the gap between germline ends came to 7 bases. CDR3 size: 12 residues. Germline V gene data show CDR1 as MNHEY and CDR2 as SMNVEV (reference sequence). CDR3: CASSFRANEQFF. Written as DNA, the CDR3 is TGTGCCAGCAGTTTTCGGGCGAATGAGCAGTTCTTC.

The chain is built from TRBV6-5 and TRBJ1-6; D ambiguous. Looked up from germline, CDR1 is MNHEY and CDR2 is SVGAGI. The CDR3 contains 15 residues. With 5 bases removed from V and 9 bases from J, the gap between germline ends came to 17 bases. CDR3: CASSKAGPMVSPLHF. The CDR3 DNA reads as TGTGCCAGCAGTAAGGCCGGGCCCATGGTTTCACCCCTCCACTTT.

The rearrangement joins TRBV9 to TRBJ1-5; D possibly corresponds to TRBD1 (5 bases). This CDR3 has 16 amino acids. Trimming pared 4 bases from V and 8 bases from J, leaving 22 bases between. Germline V gene sequence: CDR1 SGDLS, CDR2 YYNGEE. This CDR3 reads CASSFRAQRIGEPQHF. The CDR3 DNA reads as TGTGCCAGCAGCTTTCGGGCTCAGAGGATAGGGGAGCCCCAGCATTTT.

The chain carries TRBV5-4 and TRBJ1-1; the D is unclear. V was shortened by 2 bases and J by 3 bases, with 14 bases between the two germline ends. Germline CDR1 reads SGHNT; CDR2 reads YYREEE (reference sequence). The CDR3 sequence is 15 residues long. The CDR3 here is CASSLKTGRDTEAFF. The CDR3 region has the DNA TGTGCCAGCAGCTTAAAGACGGGAAGGGACACTGAAGCTTTCTTT.